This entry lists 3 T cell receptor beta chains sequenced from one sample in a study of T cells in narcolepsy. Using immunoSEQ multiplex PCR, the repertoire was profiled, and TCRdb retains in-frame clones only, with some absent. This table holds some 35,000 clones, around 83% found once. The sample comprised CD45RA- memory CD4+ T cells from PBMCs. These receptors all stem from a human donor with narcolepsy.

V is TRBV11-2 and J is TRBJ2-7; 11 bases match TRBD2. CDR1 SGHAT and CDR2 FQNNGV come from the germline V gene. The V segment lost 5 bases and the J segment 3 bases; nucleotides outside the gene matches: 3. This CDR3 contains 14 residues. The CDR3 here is CASSPLAGGYEQYF. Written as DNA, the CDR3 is TGTGCCAGCAGCCCTCTAGCGGGAGGCTACGAGCAGTACTTC. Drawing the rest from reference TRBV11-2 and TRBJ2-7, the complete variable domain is EAGVAQSPRYKIIEKRQSVAFWCNPISGHATLYWYQQILGQGPKLLIQFQNNGVVDDSQLPKDRFSAERLKGVDSTLKIQPAKLEDSAVYLCASSPLAGGYEQYFGPGTRLTVT.

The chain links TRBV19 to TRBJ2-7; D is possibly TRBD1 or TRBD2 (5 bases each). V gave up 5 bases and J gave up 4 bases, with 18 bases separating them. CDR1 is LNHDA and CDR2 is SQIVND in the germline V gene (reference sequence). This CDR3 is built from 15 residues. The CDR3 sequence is CASSHPGTAVYEQYF. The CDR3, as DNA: TGTGCCAGTAGTCATCCCGGGACGGCCGTTTACGAGCAGTACTTC.

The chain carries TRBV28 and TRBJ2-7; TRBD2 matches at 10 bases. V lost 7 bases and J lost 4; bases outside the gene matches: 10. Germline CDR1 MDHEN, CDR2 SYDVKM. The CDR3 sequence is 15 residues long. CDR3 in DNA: TGTGCCAGCAAAAACCCAGGACTAGCGGCGTACGAGCAGTACTTC. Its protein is CASKNPGLAAYEQYF.